The clone carrying this T cell receptor beta chain appeared once. The data belong to a study of patients and donors after allogeneic stem cell transplantation. One entry per CDR3 protein results from TCRdb running MiXCR on the RT-PCR reads. In the table there are about 160,000 distinct CDR3 sequences, over 35% of which are singletons. The germline gives CDR1 SGHRS, CDR2 YFSETQ. The CDR3 is 14 residues long. The V and J ends lost 0 bases and 1 base respectively, with 7 bases between them. Sequenced: blood, either unsorted or a sorted T cell fraction (not recorded which). This receptor was identified in a human donor who was either an allogeneic HSCT recipient or a stem cell or donor lymphocyte infusion donor (not recorded which). It is not recorded whose cells these are; they may come from a transplant donor. The chain is built from TRBV5-1 and TRBJ1-1; D remains ambiguous. The CDR3: CASSLGLENTEAFF. CDR3 bases: TGCGCCAGCAGCTTGGGATTAGAGAACACTGAAGCTTTCTTT.